The sequence of this T cell receptor (beta chain) was determined in a study of shared clonotypes between healthy human individuals (TCRdb year 2020). About the full investigation: Two women and a few men aged 18 to 49 years were included in the cohort. For each donor, three plates each were used for CD4 naive and CD4 memory, two plates were used for CD8 naive, and one plate was used for CD8 memory. Leukapheresis yielded between about 0.8 and 8.9 billion PBMCs per donor. To increase sequencing depth and limit assay-specific biases, TCR repertoire library preparation and sequencing were carried out by different laboratories using diverse techniques. To estimate repertoire size and how much clonotype sharing occurs between individuals, the study deeply sequenced the blood TCR repertoires of several healthy adults.

Study-wide conclusions, independent of this receptor: Based on pairwise subsampling, the degree of clonotype sharing among donors was expected to be affected by sequencing depth. Sharing across four donors was observed for approximately 5% of naive CD4, 3% to 4% of naive CD8, over 2% of memory CD4, and 0.4% of memory CD8 clonotypes. Incomplete sequencing was indicated by rarefaction of sorted-subset datasets, despite the large sequencing depth. Naive subsets generally had larger estimated clonotype richness than memory subsets. Higher generation probabilities were observed for clonotypes shared by all four sorted-subset donors than for non-shared clonotypes. Sampling was limited to blood, and TCR repertoires in tissue likely differ from TCR repertoires in blood. The genetic and exposure-history diversity represented was limited by the small number of donors.

Reading from cysteine to phenylalanine, the CDR3 counts 14 amino acids. Only the CDR3 region is kept as DNA, spanning 42 bases read in frame from base 1. The germline ends are 7 bases apart after V is trimmed by 2 bases and J by 1 base. CDR1 and CDR2, looked up from the germline V gene, are SGHTA and FQGNSA. Concerning this clone: Its antigen is currently not known. No much larger clonotype is one base removed from it; base qualities were not supplied.

TCR CDR3 regions were amplified from genomic DNA by multiplex PCR using the deep immunoSEQ assay. Genomic DNA extracted from each cell subset was distributed evenly over all wells of several immunoSEQ 96-well plates, and each plate served as one replicate. For sorted subsets, approximately 200 ng of genomic DNA, equivalent to about 30,000 T cell genomes, went into each replicate PCR. Purified libraries were measured with a Qubit 3.0 fluorometer, size-checked on a Bioanalyzer 2100, and measured again with the KAPA Library Quantification kit. Every immunoSEQ 96-well plate was sequenced on a separate single-read 150-cycle Illumina NextSeq 550 flow cell. On the study's bioinformatics: The immunoSEQ output contained only junctional sequences without quality scores, so filtering could not match that applied to full-length reads. To assign V/J genes and CDR3, sequences were annotated against IMGT germline references using PyIR, a Python wrapper for IgBLAST v1.9. Reads were filtered out if the reads had weak V/J assignments (E-value above 1e-6), no CDR3, stop codons, out-of-frame junctions, or ambiguous translated residues. V3J clonotypes were defined as sequences sharing the same inferred V gene, J gene, and CDR3 amino acid sequence. Percentage overlap between repertoires was computed as shared unique clonotypes divided by the size of the smaller repertoire. Three approaches were used to assess repertoire richness: RTK rarefaction, the Chao1 estimator, and Recon v2.1 estimates of unobserved clonotypes. Generation probabilities for all TCRbeta clonotypes obtained by the gDNA method from a few donors were computed using OLGA. TCRdb limited this immuneACCESS table to in-frame rearrangements with V and J called. A share of clones is missing; checked studies link under half to unresolved V genes, and the rest is unexplained. V and J calls and clone size come straight from that table; D and trimming were deduced from the DNA. The sample table lists more than 850,000 clones, approximately 78% of them with a count of one. The ten largest clones add up to 0.52% of the sample.

The donors were healthy, HIV-negative adults with no recently reported acute infections or vaccinations. Every donor was a Caucasian adult residing in Nashville, Tennessee, USA. CD4+ T cells were enriched by magnetic negative selection, after which naive cells were positively selected on CD45RA and the negative fraction was taken as the memory subset. Blood was collected by leukapheresis, and PBMCs were isolated by Ficoll-Histopaque density gradient centrifugation and then cryopreserved in liquid nitrogen vapor phase. Purity and quantity of every magnetically sorted T cell population were checked by analytical flow cytometry. Each sorted fraction had its genomic DNA isolated and then quantified by UV absorbance on a Nanodrop 2000c.

The receptor was derived from a man younger than 35 in good health. Some clones in this sample may be carry-over from other donors' samples. The sequenced sample was memory CD4+ T cells from PBMCs. The sample's cell subset or site, from its label and the paper: CD45RA-negative fraction. The rearranged chain carries TRBV7-2 and TRBJ2-3; the D gene is unclear. The CDR3 protein: CASSLNTGTDTQYF. The DNA sequence follows: TGTGCCAGCAGCTTAAATACGGGCACAGATACGCAGTATTTT.